What follows are 24 T cell receptor beta chains derived from one specimen sequenced in a study of monozygotic twins with inflammatory bowel disease. TCRdb re-called the 5' RACE reads; every CDR3 protein appears as one record, without DNA. The sample's table shows fewer than 150,000 distinct CDR3 sequences. Sequencing was done on a sample of blood. These receptors originate from a human donor with ulcerative colitis or Crohn's disease, or a healthy co-twin of an affected twin (not recorded which).

The chain recombines TRBV4-2 with TRBJ2-2; the TRBD1 assignment by TCRdb is unverifiable without DNA. CDR1 LGHNA and CDR2 YNFKEQ come from the germline V gene. This CDR3 contains 17 residues. The CDR3: CASSQDLAGENTGELFF.

This sequence joins TRBV29-1 and TRBJ1-1. There are 13 residues in the CDR3. Looked up from germline, CDR1 is SQVTM and CDR2 is ANQGSEA. CDR3: CSVGGRLDTEAFF.

The chain couples TRBV5-1 to TRBJ2-1; TCRdb's D call, TRBD2, is unchecked because there is no DNA. Germline values: CDR1 SGHRS, CDR2 YFSETQ. This CDR3 is 18 amino acids long. This chain's CDR3 is CASSLDVFSGTSRNEQFF.

The chain has TRBV5-5 and TRBJ2-7; TCRdb lists TRBD1, though no DNA is available to test this call. The germline gives CDR1 SGHKS, CDR2 YYEKEE (reference sequence). CDR3 length: 14 residues. The CDR3 is CASSSGQGSYEQYF.

The J gene is TRBJ2-3, the V gene TRBV5-6; without DNA, the TCRdb call of TRBD2 cannot be checked. The CDR3 has 16 residues. Germline V CDR1 and CDR2: SGHDT, YYEEEE. The CDR3 loop reads CASSPWGTPRTDTQYF.

The chain recombines TRBV7-3 with TRBJ2-2; TCRdb designates TRBD2, a call that cannot be tested without DNA. Per germline, CDR1 SGHTA and CDR2 FQGTGA. CDR3 length equals 14 residues. Here the CDR3 reads CASKRASGGGELFF.

The chain joins TRBV7-6 to TRBJ2-4; with no DNA, the TCRdb D assignment of TRBD1 cannot be verified. CDR1 and CDR2 (germline): SGHVS, FNYEAQ. The length of the CDR3 is 16 residues. The CDR3 sequence is CASSPRPNQGENIQYF. The complete variable domain, with remaining parts taken from reference TRBV7-6 and TRBJ2-4, reads GAGVSQSPRYKVTKRGQDVALRCDPISGHVSLYWYRQALGQGPEFLTYFNYEAQQDKSGLPNDRFSAERPEGSISTLTIQRTEQRDSAMYRCASSPRPNQGENIQYFGAGTRLSVL.

This chain links TRBV7-2 with TRBJ1-6. Germline assignment: CDR1 SGHTA and CDR2 FQGNSA. The CDR3 consists of 16 residues. The CDR3 spells CASSFRRGLMGSPLHF.

V usage is TRBV15 and J usage is TRBJ2-3; TCRdb outputs TRBD2, but without DNA this stays unchecked. CDR1 is LNHNV and CDR2 is YYDKDF in the germline V gene (reference sequence). The CDR3 extends over 17 amino acids. This CDR3 reads CATSKRGAGGFGDTQYF.

The chain couples TRBV5-1 to TRBJ2-1; TCRdb indicates TRBD2, and absent DNA this call remains unverified. This CDR3 has 16 amino acids. Germline-derived CDR1 and CDR2 are SGHRS and YFSETQ. CDR3 amino acids: CASSFSAGGRSVGQFF.

The chain has TRBV20-1 and TRBJ2-2; checking the TCRdb D call of TRBD1 is not possible without DNA. Germline-derived CDR1 and CDR2 are DFQATT and SNEGSKA (reference sequence). The CDR3 contains 16 residues. CDR3 loop: CSARDQTGKNTGELFF.

The V and J genes are TRBV7-2 and TRBJ2-5; TCRdb gives TRBD2 as the D gene, but with no DNA this cannot be confirmed. Germline loops: CDR1 SGHTA, CDR2 FQGNSA. This CDR3 has 13 amino acids. The CDR3 is CASIKTSGETQYF. The full variable domain, with the rest looked up from reference TRBV7-2 and TRBJ2-5, is GAGVSQSPSNKVTEKGKDVELRCDPISGHTALYWYRQSLGQGLEFLIYFQGNSAPDKSGLPSDRFSAERTGGSVSTLTIQRTQQEDSAVYLCASIKTSGETQYFGPGTRLLVL.

V and J are TRBV7-2 and TRBJ2-7; without DNA, the TCRdb call of TRBD2 cannot be checked. The CDR3 runs to 16 residues. Per germline, CDR1 SGHTA and CDR2 FQGNSA. CDR3: CASSAGTSGGVYEQYF.

This rearrangement joins TRBV12-3 or TRBV12-4 to TRBJ2-1; without DNA, the TCRdb call of TRBD1 cannot be checked. The CDR3 is 16 amino acids. The chain's CDR3 is CASSLADRAAYNEQFF.

J is TRBJ1-2 and V is TRBV7-9; TCRdb's D gene call, TRBD1, goes unchecked for lack of DNA. CDR1 is SEHNR and CDR2 is FQNEAQ in the germline V gene (reference sequence). The CDR3 has 12 amino acids. The CDR3 loop reads CASSLAGQSDTF.

The V call is TRBV13, the J call TRBJ2-7; TCRdb lists TRBD2, though no DNA is available to test this call. Germline CDR1 reads PRHDT; CDR2 reads FYEKMQ (reference sequence). This CDR3 has 15 residues. The CDR3 region is CASSPPGLYSYEQYF.

The chain joins TRBV6-2 or TRBV6-3 to TRBJ2-4; without DNA, the TCRdb call of TRBD2 cannot be checked. Germline assignment: CDR1 MNHEY and CDR2 SVGEGT. The CDR3 sequence is 16 residues long. The CDR3 spells CASRARGGRQKNIQYF.

This chain uses TRBV30 with TRBJ1-1; the TCRdb call, TRBD1, lacks DNA for checking. This CDR3 has 14 amino acids. Germline-derived CDR1 and CDR2 are GTSNPN and SVGIG (reference sequence). CDR3 loop: CAWQDQGRGTEAFF.

The gene calls are TRBV3-1 and TRBJ2-3; the TCRdb D gene call, TRBD1, has no DNA to confirm it. CDR3 length: 17 residues. Germline assignment: CDR1 LGHDT and CDR2 YNNKEL (reference sequence). The CDR3 here is CASSQKAGAPSTDTQYF.

The rearrangement joins TRBV20-1 to TRBJ1-5. This CDR3 contains 13 residues. The V gene's germline CDR1 is DFQATT and CDR2 SNEGSKA (reference sequence). The chain's CDR3 is CSARPFSNQPQHF.

The V gene is TRBV5-1, the J gene TRBJ1-6; without DNA, the TCRdb call of TRBD1 cannot be checked. The CDR3 runs 16 residues. Germline CDR1 is SGHRS and CDR2 is YFSETQ. The CDR3 loop is CASSHEGGHYNSPLHF.

The J gene is TRBJ2-3, the V gene TRBV5-1; absent DNA, TCRdb's TRBD1 call cannot be checked. CDR1 is SGHRS, CDR2 YFSETQ, per germline. The CDR3 is 14 amino acids. The CDR3 loop reads CATNPGGSTDTQYF.

The chain uses TRBV7-8 and TRBJ2-1; TCRdb indicates TRBD2, and absent DNA this call remains unverified. CDR1 is SGHVS, CDR2 FQNEAQ, per germline. CDR3 length: 15 residues. The CDR3 loop is CASNLGGVSYNEQFF.

The chain joins TRBV7-2 to TRBJ2-7; with no DNA, the TCRdb D assignment of TRBD2 cannot be verified. The CDR3 has 17 amino acids. The germline gives CDR1 SGHTA, CDR2 FQGNSA. The chain's CDR3 is CASSLAGAGFSSYEQYF. The whole variable domain, filled in from reference TRBV7-2 and TRBJ2-7, reads GAGVSQSPSNKVTEKGKDVELRCDPISGHTALYWYRQSLGQGLEFLIYFQGNSAPDKSGLPSDRFSAERTGGSVSTLTIQRTQQEDSAVYLCASSLAGAGFSSYEQYFGPGTRLTVT.